This T cell receptor beta chain was observed in a study of early T cells in non-severe SARS-CoV-2 infection. TCRdb reprocessed the 5' RACE reads via MiXCR and lists one record per CDR3 protein. The sample includes 70,000 or so distinct CDR3 sequences, over 9% of them seen just once. V gave up 2 bases and J gave up 3 bases; unmatched junction bases: 4. Germline V gene lookup returns CDR1 LGHDT and CDR2 YNNKEL (reference sequence). CDR3 length: 15 residues. This rearrangement joins TRBV3-1 to TRBJ1-5, with 7 bases lining up with TRBD1. The receptor's source is an adult who was a healthcare worker with PCR-confirmed SARS-CoV-2 infection or an uninfected control (not recorded which). Sequencing used whole blood, obtained at baseline. As DNA, the CDR3 is TGTGCCAGCAGCCAAAGGGACAGACCCAATCAGCCCCAGCATTTT. It codes for CASSQRDRPNQPQHF.